The 5 T cell receptor beta chains presented below share a single source sample, sequenced in a study of blood T cell repertoires in COVID-19. The method was immunoSEQ multiplex PCR; TCRdb's version includes in-frame clones alone and lacks a portion of them. The data show more than 110,000 clones, just under 90% seen once. The sequenced material came from peripheral blood. All receptors come from a woman of 80 years or more with acute or convalescent COVID-19.

The chain recombines TRBV5-1 with TRBJ2-7; 8 bases agree with TRBD2. This CDR3 region has 14 residues. Germline CDR1 reads SGHRS; CDR2 reads YFSETQ. The trim removed 4 bases at V and 5 bases at J, leaving 8 bases unmatched. In DNA form, the CDR3 reads TGCGCCAGCAGCGACGTACGGACTAGCAACGAGCAGTACTTC. Translation gives CASSDVRTSNEQYF.

Notes on this clone: A junction end diverges from the germline sequence, so it may reflect a read error. The V call is TRBV7-9, the J call TRBJ2-5; 7 bases line up with TRBD1. This CDR3 has 13 amino acids. CDR1 is SEHNR and CDR2 is FQNEAQ in the germline V gene (reference sequence). The CDR3 coding sequence is TGTGTCAGCTCGACAGGGTGGTTGGAGACCCAGTACTTC. It codes for CVSSTGWLETQYF.

The chain employs TRBV5-1 and TRBJ2-1; D unresolved. With 0 bases removed from V and 5 bases from J, the gap between germline ends came to 12 bases. The CDR3 length is 15 residues. Germline assignment: CDR1 SGHRS and CDR2 YFSETQ. The CDR3 loop is CASSLGSPKNNEQFF. DNA for the CDR3: TGCGCCAGCAGCTTGGGAAGCCCCAAAAACAATGAGCAGTTCTTC.

The chain links TRBV7-2 to TRBJ2-3; D is possibly TRBD2 (6 bases). V was trimmed by 1 base and J by 1 base, leaving 9 bases between them. The CDR3 is 15 amino acids. The V gene's germline CDR1 is SGHTA and CDR2 FQGNSA. The CDR3 sequence is CASSLGGGGTDTQYF. CDR3 coding DNA: TGTGCCAGCAGCTTAGGGGGCGGGGGCACAGATACGCAGTATTTT.

The rearrangement links TRBV30 to TRBJ2-1; tentative D call: TRBD1 (5 bases). Germline values: CDR1 GTSNPN, CDR2 SVGIG (reference sequence). This CDR3 spans 14 amino acids. With 8 bases removed from V and 2 bases from J, the gap between germline ends came to 16 bases. In DNA form, the CDR3 reads TGTGCCGGAATGGGCAGGACAACCTACAATGAGCAGTTCTTC. It yields the protein CAGMGRTTYNEQFF.